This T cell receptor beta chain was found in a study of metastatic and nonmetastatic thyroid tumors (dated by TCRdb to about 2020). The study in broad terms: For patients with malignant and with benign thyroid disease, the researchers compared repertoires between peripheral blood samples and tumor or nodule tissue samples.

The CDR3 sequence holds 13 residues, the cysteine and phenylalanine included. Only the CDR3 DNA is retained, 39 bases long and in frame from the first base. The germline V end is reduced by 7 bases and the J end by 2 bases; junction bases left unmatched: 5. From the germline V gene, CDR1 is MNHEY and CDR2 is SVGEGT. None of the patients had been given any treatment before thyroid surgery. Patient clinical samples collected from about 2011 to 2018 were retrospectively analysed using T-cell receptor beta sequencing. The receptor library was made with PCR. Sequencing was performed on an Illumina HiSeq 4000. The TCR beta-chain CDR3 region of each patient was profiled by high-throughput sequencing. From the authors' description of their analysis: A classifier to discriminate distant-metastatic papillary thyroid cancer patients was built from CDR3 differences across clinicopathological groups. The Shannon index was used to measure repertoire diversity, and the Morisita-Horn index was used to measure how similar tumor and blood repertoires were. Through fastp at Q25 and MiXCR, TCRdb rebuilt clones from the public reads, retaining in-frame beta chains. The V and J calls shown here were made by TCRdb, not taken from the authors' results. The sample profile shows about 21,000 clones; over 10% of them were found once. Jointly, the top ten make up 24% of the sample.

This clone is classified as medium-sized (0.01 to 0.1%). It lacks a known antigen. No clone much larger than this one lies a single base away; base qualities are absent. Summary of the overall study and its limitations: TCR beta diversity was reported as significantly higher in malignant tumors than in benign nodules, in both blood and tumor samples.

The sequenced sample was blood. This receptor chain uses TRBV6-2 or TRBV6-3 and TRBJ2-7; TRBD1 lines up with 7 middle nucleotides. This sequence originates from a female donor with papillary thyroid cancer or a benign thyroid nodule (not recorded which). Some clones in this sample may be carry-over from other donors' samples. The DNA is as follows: TGTGCCAGCACTACGACAGGGCCCTACGAGCAGTACTTC. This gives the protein CASTTTGPYEQYF.